Shown below are 10 T cell receptor beta chains from a single sample sequenced in a study of radiotherapy plus CTLA-4 blockade in lung cancer. Generated by immunoSEQ multiplex PCR, the TCRdb table keeps only in-frame clones and is missing some. Among more than 60,000 clones listed, less than 85% were seen once. Source: peripheral blood, taken from a patient treated with radiotherapy plus ipilimumab. The receptor set was obtained from a human donor with non-small cell lung cancer who had a complete response to radiotherapy plus ipilimumab.

For this clone: One end of the junction does not line up with germline, which may come from a read error. V usage is TRBV7-7 and J usage is TRBJ2-5, with 7 bases matching TRBD1. This CDR3 has 14 amino acids. The germline CDR1 and CDR2 sequences are SSHAT and FNYEAQ (reference sequence). In DNA form, the CDR3 reads TGTGCTAGCAGCGCCCCGGGACAGCAAGAGACCCAGTACTTC. This encodes CASSAPGQQETQYF.

The chain has TRBV6-1 and TRBJ2-7; 10 nucleotides agree with TRBD1. This CDR3 contains 15 residues. V trimming: 4 bases; J trimming: 4 bases; junction bases outside the gene matches: 7. The germline CDR1 and CDR2 sequences are MNHNS and SASEGT. The CDR3 region has the DNA TGTGCCAGCAGTGGTTCCAGGGACAGGGGTTACGAGCAGTACTTC. Translation: CASSGSRDRGYEQYF.

The CDR3: CASSLIGTGYNQPQHF. In DNA form, the CDR3 reads TGTGCCAGCAGCTTAATCGGGACAGGGTACAATCAGCCCCAGCATTTT. The rearrangement uses TRBV7-2 and TRBJ1-5, with 9 bases matching TRBD1. This CDR3 contains 16 residues. Trimming removed 2 bases from V and 3 bases from J; junction bases left unmatched: 5. Germline loops: CDR1 SGHTA, CDR2 FQGNSA.

The chain has TRBV5-6 and TRBJ1-2; no reliable D call. The CDR3 has 14 amino acids. V gave up 3 bases and J gave up 4 bases, with 13 bases separating them. CDR1 SGHDT and CDR2 YYEEEE come from the germline V gene. The chain's CDR3 is CASSYTGGTYGYTF. The CDR3, as DNA: TGTGCCAGCAGCTACACGGGTGGCACCTATGGCTACACCTTC.

The chain links TRBV12-5 to TRBJ1-2; D possibly corresponds to TRBD1 (5 bases). This CDR3 spans 13 amino acids. The germline CDR1 and CDR2 sequences are LGHNT and FRNRAP. V was cut by 7 bases and J by 5 bases, with 14 bases left in between. This chain's CDR3 is CASASSGTYGYTF. The CDR3 nucleotides read TGTGCTAGTGCCTCTTCAGGGACTTATGGCTACACCTTC. Supplemented by reference TRBV12-5 and TRBJ1-2, the full variable domain reads DARVTQTPRHKVTEMGQEVTMRCQPILGHNTVFWYRQTMMQGLELLAYFRNRAPLDDSGMPKDRFSAEMPDATLATLKIQPSEPRDSAVYFCASASSGTYGYTFGSGTRLTVV.

This clone turned up a few times. The chain is built from TRBV5-4 and TRBJ2-7; maybe TRBD1 (6 bases). The germline V gene has CDR1 SGHNT and CDR2 YYREEE (reference sequence). Trimming shortened V by 2 bases and J by 0 bases, and 12 bases separated the two germline ends. The CDR3 runs 15 residues. Here the CDR3 reads CASSLGGSFSYEQYF. The CDR3 region has the DNA TGTGCCAGCAGCTTAGGGGGTTCCTTCTCCTACGAGCAGTACTTC.

This clone was found a few times. This sequence joins TRBV7-2 and TRBJ1-2; a possible D gene is TRBD1 (6 bases). The ends were cut back, 6 bases at V and 2 bases at J, with 13 bases in the middle. The CDR3 covers 14 residues. CDR1 and CDR2 from the germline V gene are SGHTA and FQGNSA. The CDR3 DNA is TGTGCCAGCAGTTCCTCCGGGACAAACTATGGCTACACCTTC. Its translation: CASSSSGTNYGYTF. The whole variable domain, filled in from reference TRBV7-2 and TRBJ1-2, reads GAGVSQSPSNKVTEKGKDVELRCDPISGHTALYWYRQSLGQGLEFLIYFQGNSAPDKSGLPSDRFSAERTGGSVSTLTIQRTQQEDSAVYLCASSSSGTNYGYTFGSGTRLTVV.

As for this clone: Within the sample, other DNA sequences also encode this same CDR3. The chain has TRBV7-9 and TRBJ1-1, with 8 bases identical to TRBD1. Germline-derived CDR1 and CDR2 are SEHNR and FQNEAQ (reference sequence). V lost 5 bases and J lost 1; bases outside the gene matches: 3. The CDR3 is 14 amino acids. The DNA of the CDR3 is TGTGCCAGCAGCCTCGGGACAGGGAACACTGAAGCTTTCTTT. Amino acids: CASSLGTGNTEAFF.

The rearrangement links TRBV18 to TRBJ1-4; 11 nucleotides line up with TRBD1. This CDR3 is built from 15 residues. Germline V CDR1 and CDR2: KGHSH, LQKENI. V lost 3 bases and J lost 7; bases outside the gene matches: 4. The CDR3 DNA sequence: TGTGCCAGCTCACCCGGACAGGGGGCGGCTGAAAAACTGTTTTTT. Residues: CASSPGQGAAEKLFF.

The V call is TRBV7-2, the J call TRBJ2-5; the D is unclear. CDR3 length: 15 amino acids. Germline values: CDR1 SGHTA, CDR2 FQGNSA. V was cut by 0 bases and J by 2 bases, with 10 bases left in between. As DNA, the CDR3 is TGTGCCAGCAGCTTAGCGCTAGTAAGGCAAGAGACCCAGTACTTC. Translated, it gives CASSLALVRQETQYF.